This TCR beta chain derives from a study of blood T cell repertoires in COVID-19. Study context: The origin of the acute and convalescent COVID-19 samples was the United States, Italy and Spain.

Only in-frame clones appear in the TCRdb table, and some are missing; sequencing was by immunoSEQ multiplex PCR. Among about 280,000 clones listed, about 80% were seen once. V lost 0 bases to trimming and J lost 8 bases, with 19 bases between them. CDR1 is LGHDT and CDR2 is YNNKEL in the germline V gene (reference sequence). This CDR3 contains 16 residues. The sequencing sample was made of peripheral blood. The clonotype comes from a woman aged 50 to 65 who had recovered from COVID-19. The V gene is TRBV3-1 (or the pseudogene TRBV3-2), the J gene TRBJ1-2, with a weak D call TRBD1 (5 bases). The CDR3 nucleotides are TGTGCCAGCAGCCAAGATTTCCTCGTCGGGGGATACGGCTACACCTTC. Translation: CASSQDFLVGGYGYTF.